This T cell receptor (beta chain) was recorded in a study of T-cell memory formation after mild COVID-19. The sample holds a few counts of this clonotype. Antigen unknown. Trimming left V 4 bases short and J 6 bases short, with 13 bases between. The CDR3 sequence is 13 residues long. CDR1 is SQVTM and CDR2 is ANQGSEA in the germline V gene. General observations from the study: CD4/CD8 balance characterized clones contracting day 15 to 85, and CD4+ skew characterized later expanders. Cross-reactive memory appears to have joined, as suggested by some responding clones showing up in pre-infection memory.

After 5'RACE with constant-segment primers, TCR alpha and TCR beta cDNA libraries carrying sample barcodes and UMIs were obtained. TCRdb used MiXCR to reprocess the 5' RACE reads, holding one entry per CDR3 protein. The sample lists some 180,000 distinct CDR3 sequences, 10% to 15% occurring once. The receptor's source is a young man who had mild COVID-19 (a few samples of this study predate the infection). Cell type and time point are not known. Sequencing was done on a sample of PBMCs or a T cell subset sorted from them (not recorded which). J is TRBJ1-5 and V is TRBV29-1; D is perhaps TRBD1 (6 bases). The CDR3: CSVGEGGFQPQHF. The CDR3 bases are TGCAGCGTTGGGGAGGGGGGATTTCAGCCCCAGCATTTT.